Below are 30 T cell receptor beta chains sequenced from a single sample in a study of blood T cell repertoires in COVID-19. TCRdb's table, derived via immunoSEQ multiplex PCR, lists solely in-frame clones and lacks some. The data contain approximately 250,000 clones, about 87% of them singletons. Material for sequencing was PBMCs or T cells enriched from blood (not recorded which). The receptors here all came from a woman aged 25 to 45 with acute COVID-19.

The chain recombines TRBV6-1 with TRBJ2-7, with D tentatively TRBD2 (7 bases). Germline V gene sequence: CDR1 MNHNS, CDR2 SASEGT. V was pared by 0 bases and J by 5 bases, with 14 bases between. The CDR3 sequence is 15 residues long. In DNA form, the CDR3 reads TGTGCCAGCAGTGAAGCGCCGGGGGGCGGGGACGAGCAGTACTTC. It specifies CASSEAPGGGDEQYF.

This chain links TRBV19 with TRBJ2-3, with 8 bases aligning to TRBD1. The CDR3 sequence is 14 residues long. J was trimmed by 6 bases and V by 5 bases; bases with no gene match: 7. Germline V gene data show CDR1 as LNHDA and CDR2 as SQIVND (reference sequence). The CDR3 is CASSEDRVVDTQYF. DNA for the CDR3: TGTGCCAGTAGTGAGGACAGGGTGGTGGATACGCAGTATTTT.

The chain joins TRBV10-1 to TRBJ2-7; D not certain. The CDR3 totals 14 residues. The germline V gene encodes CDR1 WNHNN and CDR2 SYGVQD (reference sequence). Trimming stripped 5 bases from V and 12 bases from J, with 23 bases between. In DNA, the CDR3 is TGCGCCAGCAGTAAATCATTCATGGATTCAGCGCTGTACTTC. Its translation: CASSKSFMDSALYF.

The gene calls are TRBV6-2 or TRBV6-3 and TRBJ2-3, with D maybe TRBD1 (5 bases). This CDR3 is built from 16 residues. Germline lookup yields CDR1 MNHEY and CDR2 SVGEGT. The germline V and J ends were trimmed by 4 bases and 2 bases, with 16 bases remaining between them. This chain's CDR3 is CASSWAEQVPTDTQYF. CDR3 in DNA: TGTGCCAGCAGTTGGGCAGAACAGGTCCCCACAGATACGCAGTATTTT.

The chain links TRBV3-1 (or the pseudogene TRBV3-2) to TRBJ1-2; D is perhaps TRBD1 (5 bases). This CDR3 is 15 amino acids long. Trimming removed 4 bases at V and 5 bases at J, with 17 bases between. Germline values: CDR1 LGHDT, CDR2 YNNKEL (reference sequence). In DNA form, the CDR3 reads TGTGCCAGCAGCCGCGGGACCCGTGAGGGGTATGGCTACACCTTC. This codes for CASSRGTREGYGYTF.

This rearrangement joins TRBV10-3 to TRBJ1-1; tentatively, D is TRBD1 (6 bases). The CDR3 spans 14 residues. Trimming left V 5 bases short and J 1 base short, with 11 bases between. Germline V gene lookup returns CDR1 ENHRY and CDR2 SYGVKD. The CDR3 nucleotides read TGTGCCATCAGTCCGGGACAAACGAACACTGAAGCTTTCTTT. It specifies CAISPGQTNTEAFF.

This clone was picked up a small number of times. V usage is TRBV14 and J usage is TRBJ2-3, with D possibly being TRBD2 (5 bases). This CDR3 spans 14 amino acids. Trimming left V 1 base short and J 14 bases short, with 19 bases between. CDR1 and CDR2 (germline): SGHDN, FVKESK. CDR3 region: CASSQGGPGTSRYF. The CDR3, as DNA: TGTGCCAGCAGCCAAGGAGGGCCGGGAACCAGCCGGTATTTT.

The chain employs TRBV4-1 and TRBJ2-3; 11 nucleotides match TRBD2. This CDR3 is built from 17 residues. CDR1 MGHRA and CDR2 YSYEKL come from the germline V gene. The V segment lost 3 bases and the J segment 4 bases; nucleotides outside the gene matches: 9. The CDR3 DNA sequence: TGCGCCAGCAGCCATCAGATAGCGGGAGGGGGAGCAGATACGCAGTATTTT. It is translated as CASSHQIAGGGADTQYF.

Here the CDR3 reads CASARGAGGANVLTF. For the CDR3, the DNA is TGTGCCAGTGCACGGGGGGCGGGCGGGGCCAACGTCCTGACTTTC. This chain joins TRBV19 and TRBJ2-6; TRBD2 might be the D (7 bases). The CDR3 extends over 15 amino acids. V lost 8 bases to trimming and J lost 4 bases, with 15 bases between them. Germline loops: CDR1 LNHDA, CDR2 SQIVND (reference sequence).

This clone was counted a single time. The chain combines TRBV12-5 with TRBJ2-1, with D possibly TRBD1 on 5 matching bases. The ends were cut back, 9 bases at V and 7 bases at J, with 19 bases in the middle. The germline gives CDR1 LGHNT, CDR2 FRNRAP. The CDR3 totals 14 residues. The CDR3 DNA reads as TGTGCTAGCGCCTGGGCTGCGGCAGGGAATGAGCAGTTCTTC. This codes for CASAWAAAGNEQFF.

The chain carries TRBV4-3 and TRBJ2-2; tentative D call: TRBD2 (6 bases). The CDR3 runs to 17 residues. CDR1 is LGHNA, CDR2 YSLEER, per germline. The ends were cut back, 1 base at V and 4 bases at J, with 16 bases in the middle. CDR3 bases: TGCGCCAGCAGCCAAGCCCCGCGGGACCCCTCCACCGGGGAGCTGTTTTTT. Amino acids: CASSQAPRDPSTGELFF.

The chain has TRBV10-3 and TRBJ2-3; 7 bases fit TRBD1. With 0 bases clipped from V and 1 base from J, the junction kept 7 bases outside the gene matches. Germline CDR1 and CDR2: ENHRY and SYGVKD. The CDR3 length is 17 residues. The chain's CDR3 is CAISESATGVGTDTQYF. CDR3 sequence (DNA): TGTGCCATCAGTGAGTCTGCCACAGGGGTTGGCACAGATACGCAGTATTTT.

The chain joins TRBV6-2 or TRBV6-3 to TRBJ1-6; 10 bases are a match to TRBD1. The CDR3 runs to 15 residues. Germline-derived CDR1 and CDR2 are MNHEY and SVGEGT. V dropped 2 bases and J dropped 9; count of bases not matched to a gene: 4. Here the CDR3 reads CASSYGTGDGSPLHF. The CDR3 DNA follows: TGTGCCAGCAGTTACGGGACAGGGGATGGTTCACCCCTCCACTTT.

The sample holds one count of this clone. V is TRBV7-2 and J is TRBJ2-3, with 7 nucleotides matching TRBD2. CDR3 size: 16 residues. Germline lookup yields CDR1 SGHTA and CDR2 FQGNSA. With V trimmed by 5 bases and J by 3 bases, 11 bases remained unmatched. CDR3 sequence (DNA): TGTGCCAGCAGCCTTAACGGGAGGATTAAAACAGATACGCAGTATTTT. The encoded protein is CASSLNGRIKTDTQYF.

This clone was detected only once. The CDR3 DNA sequence: TGTGCCAGCAGCTTAGAGGGTAGCGGGAGAGTCACCGGGGAGCTGTTTTTT. It codes for CASSLEGSGRVTGELFF. The J gene is TRBJ2-2, the V gene TRBV7-3; TRBD2 matches 9 bases. The J segment lost 4 bases and the V segment lost 2 bases, leaving 8 bases of the junction unmatched. The germline V gene encodes CDR1 SGHTA and CDR2 FQGTGA. This CDR3 contains 17 residues. Full variable domain (rest looked up from reference TRBV7-3 and TRBJ2-2): GAGVSQTPSNKVTEKGKYVELRCDPISGHTALYWYRQSLGQGPEFLIYFQGTGAADDSGLPNDRFFAVRPEGSVSTLKIQRTERGDSAVYLCASSLEGSGRVTGELFFGEGSRLTVL.

The chain combines TRBV29-1 with TRBJ2-1; TRBD2 agrees at 7 bases. The CDR3 spans 15 residues. V lost 1 base and J lost 8; bases outside the gene matches: 11. Looked up from germline, CDR1 is SQVTM and CDR2 is ANQGSEA. Here the CDR3 reads CSVEARLAAKYEQFF. In DNA form, the CDR3 reads TGCAGCGTTGAAGCGCGGCTAGCGGCTAAGTATGAGCAGTTCTTC.

This clone was observed a few times. This rearrangement joins TRBV13 to TRBJ1-3; D may be TRBD1 (6 bases). CDR3 size: 13 residues. Germline CDR1 PRHDT, CDR2 FYEKMQ (reference sequence). V was trimmed by 8 bases and J by 0 bases, leaving 8 bases between them. Written as DNA, the CDR3 is TGTGCCAGCGGGGACACCTCTGGAAACACCATATATTTT. Residues: CASGDTSGNTIYF.

The chain carries TRBV9 and TRBJ1-2; maybe TRBD1 (5 bases). CDR1 and CDR2 (germline): SGDLS, YYNGEE. The CDR3 loop spans 15 amino acids. Trimming took 1 base from V and 3 from J, leaving 13 bases between them. For the CDR3, the DNA is TGTGCCAGCAGCGTACGTGGGGGGGAGGACTATGGCTACACCTTC. It specifies CASSVRGGEDYGYTF.

This clone was seen more than once but under ten times. This rearrangement joins TRBV28 to TRBJ1-2, with a possible D match to TRBD1 (6 bases). The CDR3 spans 16 residues. The germline V gene has CDR1 MDHEN and CDR2 SYDVKM. The V gene lost 4 bases and the J gene lost 0 bases, with 15 bases spanning the gap. CDR3 protein: CASSSPQGQTNYGYTF. The CDR3 DNA sequence: TGTGCCAGCAGTTCCCCCCAGGGGCAGACTAACTATGGCTACACCTTC.

The chain recombines TRBV7-2 with TRBJ2-2; D remains ambiguous. Trimming removed 1 base from V and 2 bases from J, with 5 bases in between. Looked up from germline, CDR1 is SGHTA and CDR2 is FQGNSA. This CDR3 contains 14 residues. This chain's CDR3 is CASSLVLNTGELFF. As DNA, the CDR3 is TGTGCCAGCAGCTTAGTTCTAAACACCGGGGAGCTGTTTTTT.

The chain carries TRBV7-9 and TRBJ2-2, with D unclear. The germline V and J ends were trimmed by 5 bases and 6 bases, with 10 bases remaining between them. This CDR3 has 13 residues. Germline-derived CDR1 and CDR2 are SEHNR and FQNEAQ (reference sequence). The CDR3 reads CASSPARSGELFF. As DNA, the CDR3 is TGTGCCAGCAGCCCTGCCAGGTCCGGGGAGCTGTTTTTT.

The chain couples TRBV7-9 to TRBJ1-3; D is perhaps TRBD1 (5 bases). Trimming removed 10 bases at V and 0 bases at J, with 25 bases between. Germline CDR1 reads SEHNR; CDR2 reads FQNEAQ (reference sequence). This CDR3 has 18 amino acids. The CDR3 nucleotides read TGTGCCATCGAGCAGCTTCCCGGCACAGGATTCTCTGGAAACACCATATATTTT. This translates into CAIEQLPGTGFSGNTIYF.

The CDR3 protein is CASSEVREDETQYF. The CDR3 coding sequence is TGTGCCAGCAGTGAAGTCAGGGAGGACGAGACCCAGTACTTC. This sequence joins TRBV2 and TRBJ2-5, with D possibly being TRBD2 (6 bases). The V gene lost 1 base and the J gene lost 5 bases, with 11 bases spanning the gap. This CDR3 is 14 amino acids long. Germline lookup yields CDR1 SNHLY and CDR2 FYNNEI.

The rearrangement joins TRBV4-1 to TRBJ2-1; D is possibly TRBD1 (5 bases). CDR1 is MGHRA and CDR2 is YSYEKL in the germline V gene. V was trimmed by 0 bases and J by 15 bases, leaving 18 bases between them. The CDR3 extends over 14 amino acids. The CDR3 reads CASSQEKDNGWGFF. The CDR3 nucleotides are TGCGCCAGCAGCCAAGAAAAGGACAACGGGTGGGGGTTCTTC.

This chain connects TRBV24-1 to TRBJ2-2; no clear D. The CDR3 is 14 amino acids. CDR1 is KGHDR, CDR2 SFDVKD, per germline. Trimming shortened V by 4 bases and J by 2 bases, and 7 bases separated the two germline ends. The CDR3 DNA reads TGTGCCACCAGTGACCTAGTAAACACCGGGGAGCTGTTTTTT. Protein product: CATSDLVNTGELFF.

This clone showed up just once. The chain combines TRBV7-9 with TRBJ2-1; 7 positions agree with TRBD2. Looked up from germline, CDR1 is SEHNR and CDR2 is FQNEAQ (reference sequence). This CDR3 has 16 residues. The trim removed 4 bases at V and 4 bases at J, leaving 10 bases unmatched. CDR3 DNA: TGTGCCAGCAGCTCCAGGCTAGCGGAGATATACAATGAGCAGTTCTTC. Amino acids: CASSSRLAEIYNEQFF.

This rearrangement joins TRBV9 to TRBJ1-2; 7 positions match TRBD1. This CDR3 has 15 amino acids. Germline V gives CDR1 SGDLS, CDR2 YYNGEE. The junction had 12 bases not matched to a gene; V was cut back by 4 bases and J by 6 bases. CDR3 sequence reads: CASSTLPDRVDGYTF. CDR3 in DNA: TGTGCCAGCAGCACACTACCAGACAGGGTGGATGGCTACACCTTC.

The chain is built from TRBV5-1 and TRBJ2-7; 8 positions match TRBD2. This CDR3 spans 16 amino acids. With V trimmed by 1 base and J by 2 bases, 8 bases remained unmatched. Germline V gene sequence: CDR1 SGHRS, CDR2 YFSETQ. CDR3 sequence: CASSLNTGTSTYEQYF. The CDR3 DNA reads as TGCGCCAGCAGCTTGAATACCGGGACTAGTACCTACGAGCAGTACTTC.

The chain has TRBV3-1 (or the pseudogene TRBV3-2) and TRBJ1-1; 9 bases align to TRBD1. The CDR3 runs 13 residues. V trimming: 4 bases; J trimming: 8 bases; junction bases outside the gene matches: 5. In germline, CDR1 is LGHDT, CDR2 YNNKEL (reference sequence). The CDR3 here is CASSPRGQGEAFF. The CDR3 nucleotides are TGTGCCAGCAGCCCTCGAGGACAGGGGGAAGCTTTCTTT.

The chain carries TRBV7-2 and TRBJ2-7, with 10 bases matching TRBD2. The CDR3 extends over 15 amino acids. Trimming cost V 5 bases and J 4 bases; bases outside gene matches: 8. CDR1 SGHTA and CDR2 FQGNSA come from the germline V gene. The CDR3 DNA reads TGTGCCAGCAGCATTACGCTAGCGGGGGCGTACGAGCAGTACTTC. Its protein is CASSITLAGAYEQYF.